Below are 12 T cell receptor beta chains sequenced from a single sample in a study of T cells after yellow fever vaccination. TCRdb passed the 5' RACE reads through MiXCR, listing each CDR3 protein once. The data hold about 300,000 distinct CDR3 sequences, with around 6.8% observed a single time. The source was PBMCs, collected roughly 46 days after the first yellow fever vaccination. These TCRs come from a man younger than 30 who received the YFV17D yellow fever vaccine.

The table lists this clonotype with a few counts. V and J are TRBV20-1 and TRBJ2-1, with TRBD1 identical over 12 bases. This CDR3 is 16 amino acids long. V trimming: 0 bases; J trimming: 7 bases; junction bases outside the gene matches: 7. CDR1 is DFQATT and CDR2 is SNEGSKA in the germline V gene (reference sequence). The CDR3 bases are TGCAGTGCTAGAGATCCGGGACAGGGGGCGCGGAATGAGCAGTTCTTC. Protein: CSARDPGQGARNEQFF.

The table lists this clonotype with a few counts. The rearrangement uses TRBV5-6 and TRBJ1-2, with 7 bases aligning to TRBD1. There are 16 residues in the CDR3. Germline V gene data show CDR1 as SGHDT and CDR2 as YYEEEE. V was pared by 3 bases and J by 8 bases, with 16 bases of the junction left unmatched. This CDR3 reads CASSSVWPEGAGGYTF. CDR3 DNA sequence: TGTGCCAGCAGCTCGGTATGGCCGGAGGGGGCAGGCGGCTACACCTTC.

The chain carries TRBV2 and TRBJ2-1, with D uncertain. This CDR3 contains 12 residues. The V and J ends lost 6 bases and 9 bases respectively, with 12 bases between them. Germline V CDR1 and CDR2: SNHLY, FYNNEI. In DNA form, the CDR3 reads TGTGCCAGCAGACAAGCCCGGGTTGAGCAGTTCTTC. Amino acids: CASRQARVEQFF.

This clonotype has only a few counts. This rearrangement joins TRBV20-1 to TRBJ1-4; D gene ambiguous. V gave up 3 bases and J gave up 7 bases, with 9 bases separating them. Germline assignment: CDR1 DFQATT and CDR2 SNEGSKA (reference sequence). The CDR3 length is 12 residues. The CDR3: CSASGLGEKLFF. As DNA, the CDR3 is TGCAGTGCTAGTGGCTTGGGTGAAAAACTGTTTTTT.

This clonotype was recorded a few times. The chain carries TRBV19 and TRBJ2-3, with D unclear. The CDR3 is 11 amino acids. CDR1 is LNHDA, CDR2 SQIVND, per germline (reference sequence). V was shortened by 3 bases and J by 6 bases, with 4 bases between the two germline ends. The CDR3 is CASSMGDTQYF. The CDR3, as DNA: TGTGCCAGTAGTATGGGGGATACGCAGTATTTT.

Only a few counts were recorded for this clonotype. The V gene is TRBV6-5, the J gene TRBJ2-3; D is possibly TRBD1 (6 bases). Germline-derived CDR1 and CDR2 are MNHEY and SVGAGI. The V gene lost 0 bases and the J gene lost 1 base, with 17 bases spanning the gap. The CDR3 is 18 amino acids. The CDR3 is CASSYSGLRGTGTDTQYF. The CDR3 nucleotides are TGTGCCAGCAGTTACTCGGGATTAAGGGGGACGGGCACAGATACGCAGTATTTT.

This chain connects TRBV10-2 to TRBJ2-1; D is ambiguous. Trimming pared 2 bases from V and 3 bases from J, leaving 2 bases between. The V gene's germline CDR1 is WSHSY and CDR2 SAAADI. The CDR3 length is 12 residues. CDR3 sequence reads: CASSEDYNEQFF. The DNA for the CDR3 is TGCGCCAGCAGTGAGGACTACAATGAGCAGTTCTTC.

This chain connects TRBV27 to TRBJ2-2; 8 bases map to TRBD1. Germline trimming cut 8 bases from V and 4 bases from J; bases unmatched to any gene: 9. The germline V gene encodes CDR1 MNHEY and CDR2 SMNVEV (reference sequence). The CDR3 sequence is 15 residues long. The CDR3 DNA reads TGTGCCAGCGCACTACAGGGGGTGGTCACCGGGGAGCTGTTTTTT. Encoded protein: CASALQGVVTGELFF.

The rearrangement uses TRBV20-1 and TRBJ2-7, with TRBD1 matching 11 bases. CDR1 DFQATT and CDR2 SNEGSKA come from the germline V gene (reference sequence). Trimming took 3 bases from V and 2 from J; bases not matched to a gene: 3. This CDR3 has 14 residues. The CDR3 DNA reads TGCAGTGCTAGGGACAGGGGGCTAACCTACGAGCAGTACTTC. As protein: CSARDRGLTYEQYF.

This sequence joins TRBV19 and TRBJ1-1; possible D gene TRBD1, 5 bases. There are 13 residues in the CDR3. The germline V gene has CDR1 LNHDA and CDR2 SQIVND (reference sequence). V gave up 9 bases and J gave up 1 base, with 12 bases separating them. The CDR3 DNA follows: TGTGCCAGCCGGGGCATGGGGAACACTGAAGCTTTCTTT. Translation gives CASRGMGNTEAFF.

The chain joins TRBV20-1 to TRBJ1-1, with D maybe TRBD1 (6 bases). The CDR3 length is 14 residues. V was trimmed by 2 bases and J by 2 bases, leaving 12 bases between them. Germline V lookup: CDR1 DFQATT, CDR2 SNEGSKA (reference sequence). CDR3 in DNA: TGCAGTGCTAGAAAGCCGACAGGAAACACTGAAGCTTTCTTT. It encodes CSARKPTGNTEAFF.

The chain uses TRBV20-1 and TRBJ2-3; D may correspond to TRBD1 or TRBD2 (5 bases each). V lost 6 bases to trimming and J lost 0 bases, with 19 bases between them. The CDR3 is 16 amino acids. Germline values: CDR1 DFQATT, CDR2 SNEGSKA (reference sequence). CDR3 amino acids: CSAPRGSRSSTDTQYF. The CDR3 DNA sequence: TGCAGTGCCCCGAGGGGTAGCCGATCTAGCACAGATACGCAGTATTTT.